These 24 T cell receptor beta chains were sequenced from one sample in a study of T cells in Graves' hyperthyroidism and ophthalmopathy. Template material for amplifying TCR beta CDR3 regions consisted of RNA transcripts. An initial round of RT-PCR targeting the TCR CDR3 relied on the HTBI primer set. MiXCR, applied by TCRdb to the multiplex PCR reads, yields one record per CDR3 protein. The sample includes 700,000 to 850,000 distinct CDR3 sequences, 35% seen only once; the top ten take less than 35%. Sequencing was carried out using blood. The receptors were gathered from a woman aged 40 to 50 with Graves' hyperthyroidism.

Many counts were recorded for this clonotype. This sequence joins TRBV5-5 and TRBJ1-1; 7 nucleotides match TRBD1. Germline V gives CDR1 SGHKS, CDR2 YYEKEE (reference sequence). This CDR3 region has 18 residues. The V gene end was trimmed by 4 bases and the J gene end by 2 bases; junction bases not matched to a gene: 17. Written as DNA, the CDR3 is TGTGCCAGCAGCCGACTCAGAGATGTGACAGGGCGAAACACTGAAGCTTTCTTT. Protein: CASSRLRDVTGRNTEAFF.

A few counts support this clonotype. This chain links TRBV28 with TRBJ1-2; D is unresolved. With 1 base removed from V and 7 bases from J, the gap between germline ends came to 7 bases. Germline CDR1 is MDHEN and CDR2 is SYDVKM. This CDR3 has 12 amino acids. The chain's CDR3 is CASSLSPFGYTF. The CDR3 bases are TGTGCCAGCAGTTTATCCCCGTTTGGCTACACCTTC.

For this clonotype: Given a much more abundant clone one base away, this may be a read error. This chain uses TRBV7-2 with TRBJ1-1; D is ambiguous. Per the germline V gene, CDR1 is SGHTA and CDR2 is FQGNSA. V dropped 5 bases and J dropped 1 base, with 11 bases sitting between them. CDR3 length: 14 amino acids. CDR3 sequence: CASSQDNANTEAFF. CDR3 DNA: TGTGCCAGCAGCCAAGATAACGCGAACACTGAAGCTTTCTTT.

This clonotype has just a few counts. The chain uses TRBV25-1 and TRBJ2-7; D ambiguous. CDR3 length: 13 residues. Germline V gene sequence: CDR1 MGHDK, CDR2 SYGVNS. The ends were cut back, 7 bases at V and 2 bases at J, with 12 bases in the middle. CDR3 coding DNA: TGTGCCAGCACTCTGGCCGGTACCTACGAGCAGTACTTC. It codes for CASTLAGTYEQYF.

At least ten counts were recorded for this clonotype. The V gene is TRBV5-5, the J gene TRBJ1-1; D is uncertain. The CDR3 has 14 amino acids. Germline V gene data show CDR1 as SGHKS and CDR2 as YYEKEE (reference sequence). V lost 3 bases and J 14 bases, leaving 23 bases between the germline ends. The CDR3 nucleotides read TGTGCCAGCAGCTCTCCGCAACGCGCCGCCGCCGGGTTCTTT. It codes for CASSSPQRAAAGFF.

This clonotype was recorded at least ten times. The chain is built from TRBV14 and TRBJ2-7, with a tentative D call TRBD1 (5 bases). Germline CDR1 is SGHDN and CDR2 is FVKESK. Trimming removed 2 bases from V and 5 bases from J, with 10 bases in between. The CDR3 length is 13 residues. The CDR3 region is CASSQQQVNEQYF. The CDR3 nucleotides read TGTGCCAGCAGCCAACAACAGGTGAACGAGCAGTACTTC. Drawing the rest from reference TRBV14 and TRBJ2-7, the complete variable domain is EAGVTQFPSHSVIEKGQTVTLRCDPISGHDNLYWYRRVMGKEIKFLLHFVKESKQDESGMPNNRFLAERTGGTYSTLKVQPAELEDSGVYFCASSQQQVNEQYFGPGTRLTVT.

This clonotype was seen many times. The V gene is TRBV2, the J gene TRBJ2-5, with 7 bases aligning to TRBD1. With 8 bases clipped from V and 5 bases from J, the junction kept 14 bases outside the gene matches. The CDR3 extends over 15 amino acids. Looked up from germline, CDR1 is SNHLY and CDR2 is FYNNEI. CDR3 in amino acids: CASSVQGEITETQYF. CDR3 nucleotide sequence: TGTGCCAGCTCGGTTCAGGGGGAAATCACGGAGACCCAGTACTTC.

This rearrangement joins TRBV7-9 to TRBJ2-5, with TRBD2 as a possible D gene (6 bases). V lost 5 bases, J lost 0 bases, and 13 bases lay in between. This CDR3 is built from 15 residues. The germline gives CDR1 SEHNR, CDR2 FQNEAQ (reference sequence). The CDR3 loop is CASSGGSADQETQYF. CDR3 bases: TGTGCCAGCAGCGGGGGGTCGGCCGACCAAGAGACCCAGTACTTC.

This clonotype was found once. J is TRBJ2-4 and V is TRBV7-2; 8 bases fit TRBD2. This CDR3 comprises 16 residues. In germline, CDR1 is SGHTA, CDR2 FQGNSA. After removal of 5 bases from V and 0 bases from J, the junction contained 6 bases not matched to a gene. Here the CDR3 DNA reads TGTGCCAGCAGCCCTATAGCGGGACGAGCCAAAAACATTCAGTACTTC. This translates into CASSPIAGRAKNIQYF.

This chain uses TRBV5-7 with TRBJ2-7; D might be TRBD1 (6 bases). TRBV5-7 is given ORF status, its function remaining uncertain. CDR3 length: 19 amino acids. V dropped 0 bases and J dropped 3 bases, with 25 bases sitting between them. The DNA of the CDR3 is TGTGCCAGCAGCTTGGACAGGGTCACCCTCTCAGACGATCGCTACGAGCAGTACTTC. Its translation: CASSLDRVTLSDDRYEQYF.

The V and J genes are TRBV10-1 and TRBJ1-5; D is possibly TRBD1 (5 bases). The CDR3 extends over 15 amino acids. Germline V CDR1 and CDR2: WNHNN, SYGVQD (reference sequence). The V end lost 8 bases, the J end lost 0 bases, and 14 bases lay between the germline ends. CDR3 nucleotides: TGCGCCAGCGGTCAGGGCAGGCATAGCAATCAGCCCCAGCATTTT. It translates to CASGQGRHSNQPQHF.

This clonotype appeared once. This chain joins TRBV9 and TRBJ2-2, with no clear D. The CDR3 is 14 residues long. Trimming removed 0 bases at V and 6 bases at J, with 9 bases between. CDR1 and CDR2 from the germline V gene are SGDLS and YYNGEE. CDR3 coding DNA: TGTGCCAGCAGCGTAGGTGGACGAGCCGGGGAGCTGTTTTTT. It translates to CASSVGGRAGELFF.

This sequence joins TRBV9 and TRBJ1-1; D gene ambiguous. The germline CDR1 and CDR2 sequences are SGDLS and YYNGEE. This CDR3 is built from 11 residues. The V gene lost 0 bases and the J gene lost 6 bases, with 3 bases spanning the gap. The chain's CDR3 is CASSVGPEAFF. The CDR3 DNA follows: TGTGCCAGCAGCGTAGGTCCTGAAGCTTTCTTT.

The rearrangement links TRBV7-2 to TRBJ1-2; perhaps TRBD1 as D (5 bases). CDR1 and CDR2 from the germline V gene are SGHTA and FQGNSA. This CDR3 has 14 amino acids. With 6 bases removed from V and 4 bases from J, the gap between germline ends came to 15 bases. The CDR3 bases are TGTGCCAGCAGTTCTCAGACAGAATCCTATGGCTACACCTTC. Protein: CASSSQTESYGYTF. The full variable domain, completed using reference TRBV7-2 and TRBJ1-2, is GAGVSQSPSNKVTEKGKDVELRCDPISGHTALYWYRQSLGQGLEFLIYFQGNSAPDKSGLPSDRFSAERTGGSVSTLTIQRTQQEDSAVYLCASSSQTESYGYTFGSGTRLTVV.

The chain joins TRBV24-1 to TRBJ2-3; D might be TRBD1 (6 bases). This CDR3 is built from 12 residues. With 0 bases removed from V and 9 bases from J, the gap between germline ends came to 6 bases. CDR1 is KGHDR and CDR2 is SFDVKD in the germline V gene. Here the CDR3 reads CATSDLTGTQYF. The CDR3 nucleotides are TGTGCCACCAGTGATTTGACAGGGACGCAGTATTTT.

The genes are TRBV25-1 and TRBJ2-5; tentatively, D is TRBD2 (5 bases). Germline CDR1 MGHDK, CDR2 SYGVNS. The CDR3 runs 14 residues. The V gene lost 5 bases and the J gene lost 5 bases, with 15 bases spanning the gap. The chain's CDR3 is CASSFPGSRETQYF. The CDR3 DNA reads TGTGCCAGCAGTTTCCCGGGGTCGAGGGAGACCCAGTACTTC.

The chain uses TRBV7-2 and TRBJ2-7; maybe TRBD1 (6 bases). Germline loops: CDR1 SGHTA, CDR2 FQGNSA. This CDR3 comprises 13 residues. V was shortened by 4 bases and J by 5 bases, with 12 bases between the two germline ends. Written as DNA, the CDR3 is TGTGCCAGCAGCTACACAGGGACCCACGAGCAGTACTTC. Translating gives CASSYTGTHEQYF.

This clonotype was seen at least ten times. The chain joins TRBV29-1 to TRBJ1-2, with no clear D. The V and J ends lost 7 bases and 2 bases respectively, with 8 bases between them. The germline gives CDR1 SQVTM, CDR2 ANQGSEA. The CDR3 loop spans 11 amino acids. The CDR3 is CSAQSNYGYTF. In DNA, the CDR3 is TGCAGCGCGCAGTCCAACTATGGCTACACCTTC.

The rearrangement joins TRBV4-1 to TRBJ2-5, with 7 bases identical to TRBD2. Germline V gene data show CDR1 as MGHRA and CDR2 as YSYEKL. V shed 0 bases and J 9 bases; nucleotides not matched to a gene: 10. The CDR3 covers 15 residues. The CDR3 sequence is CASSQDSTSPSAQYF. The DNA of the CDR3 is TGCGCCAGCAGCCAAGATTCGACTAGCCCCTCGGCCCAGTACTTC.

The chain employs TRBV7-4 and TRBJ2-2; TRBD1 aligns across 9 bases. The CDR3 runs to 16 residues. V was pared by 6 bases and J by 1 base, with 6 bases of the junction left unmatched. CDR1 SGHVT and CDR2 SQSDAQ come from the germline V gene. The CDR3 DNA follows: TGTGCCAGCAGTAACACGGGACAGGGGAACACCGGGGAGCTGTTTTTT. It codes for CASSNTGQGNTGELFF.

J is TRBJ2-5 and V is TRBV29-1; D gene ambiguous. The CDR3 consists of 13 residues. V lost 3 bases and J 5 bases, leaving 13 bases between the germline ends. In germline, CDR1 is SQVTM, CDR2 ANQGSEA. The CDR3 region has the DNA TGCAGCGTTGATTCTGCCGGTAGGGAGACCCAGTACTTC. Protein product: CSVDSAGRETQYF.

This clonotype was found many times. The chain uses TRBV7-9 and TRBJ2-5; 7 nucleotides align to TRBD1. V lost 4 bases and J lost 4; bases outside the gene matches: 9. The germline CDR1 and CDR2 sequences are SEHNR and FQNEAQ (reference sequence). This CDR3 contains 15 residues. As DNA, the CDR3 is TGTGCCAGCAGCTCCGGGGACAGATCTCTAGAGACCCAGTACTTC. Protein sequence: CASSSGDRSLETQYF.

This chain uses TRBV3-1 with TRBJ1-1; TRBD1 aligns across 9 bases. The germline CDR1 and CDR2 sequences are LGHDT and YNNKEL (reference sequence). The CDR3 length is 14 residues. V lost 7 bases, J lost 9 bases, and 12 bases stayed unmatched. The CDR3 reads CASKSGQGLEKAFF. Written as DNA, the CDR3 is TGTGCCAGCAAATCGGGACAGGGCCTAGAGAAAGCTTTCTTT. Filled out from reference TRBV3-1 and TRBJ1-1, the complete variable domain reads DTAVSQTPKYLVTQMGNDKSIKCEQNLGHDTMYWYKQDSKKFLKIMFSYNNKELIINETVPNRFSPKSPDKAHLNLHINSLELGDSAVYFCASKSGQGLEKAFFGQGTRLTVV.

The V call is TRBV5-1, the J call TRBJ2-7; tentatively, D is TRBD2 (7 bases). This CDR3 is 14 amino acids long. The V end lost 7 bases, the J end lost 1 base, and 15 bases lay between the germline ends. Germline CDR1 and CDR2: SGHRS and YFSETQ. The CDR3 sequence: CASSMRGPSYEQYF. CDR3 sequence (DNA): TGCGCCAGCTCGATGCGGGGGCCATCCTACGAGCAGTACTTC.